In its sample, the clone carrying this T cell receptor beta chain was seen once. The source of the sample is a study of radiotherapy plus CTLA-4 blockade in lung cancer. The V gene end was trimmed by 2 bases and the J gene end by 0 bases; junction bases not matched to a gene: 5. Germline V gives CDR1 SGHVS, CDR2 FQNEAQ. The CDR3 runs 17 residues. The method was immunoSEQ multiplex PCR; TCRdb's version includes in-frame clones alone and lacks a portion of them. The sample lists fewer than 95,000 clones; roughly four fifths were seen once. Material: peripheral blood, obtained from a patient treated with radiotherapy plus ipilimumab. The sequence came from a human donor with non-small cell lung cancer who had stable disease on radiotherapy plus ipilimumab. This chain connects TRBV7-8 to TRBJ2-2; TRBD2 agrees at 8 bases. The CDR3 sequence is CASSLRTGGANTGELFF. The CDR3 bases are TGTGCCAGCAGCTTAAGGACCGGGGGGGCGAACACCGGGGAGCTGTTTTTT.